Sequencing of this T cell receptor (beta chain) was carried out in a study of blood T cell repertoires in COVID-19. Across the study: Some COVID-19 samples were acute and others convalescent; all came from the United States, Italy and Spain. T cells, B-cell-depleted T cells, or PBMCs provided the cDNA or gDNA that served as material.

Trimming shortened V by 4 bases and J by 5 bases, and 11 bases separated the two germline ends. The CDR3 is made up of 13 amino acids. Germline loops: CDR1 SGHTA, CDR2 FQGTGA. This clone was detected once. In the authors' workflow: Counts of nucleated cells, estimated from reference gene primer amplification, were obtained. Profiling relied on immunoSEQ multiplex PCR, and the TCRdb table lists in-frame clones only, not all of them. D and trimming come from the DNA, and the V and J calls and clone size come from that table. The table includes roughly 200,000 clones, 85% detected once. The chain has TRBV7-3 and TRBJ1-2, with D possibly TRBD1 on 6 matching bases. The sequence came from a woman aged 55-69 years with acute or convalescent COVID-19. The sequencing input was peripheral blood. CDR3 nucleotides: TGTGCCAGCAGCTCGGGACACGAGTATGGCTACACCTTC. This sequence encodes CASSSGHEYGYTF.